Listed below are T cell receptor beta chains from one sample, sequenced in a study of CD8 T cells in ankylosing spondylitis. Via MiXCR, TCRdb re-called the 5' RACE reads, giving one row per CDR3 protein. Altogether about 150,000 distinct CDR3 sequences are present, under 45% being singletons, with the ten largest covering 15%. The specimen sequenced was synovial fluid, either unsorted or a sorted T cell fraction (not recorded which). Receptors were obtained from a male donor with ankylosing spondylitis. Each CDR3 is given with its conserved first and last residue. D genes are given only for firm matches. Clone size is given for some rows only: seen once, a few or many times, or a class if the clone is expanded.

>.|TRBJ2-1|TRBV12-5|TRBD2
TGTGCTAGTGGTTGGACCCCTTTCCGGGGGGGCGGGTTGAATGAGCAGTTCTTC
CASGWTPFRGGGLNEQFF
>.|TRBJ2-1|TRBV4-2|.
TGTGCCAGCAGCCAAGAGTTGTGGGTTTACAATGAGCAGTTCTTC
CASSQELWVYNEQFF
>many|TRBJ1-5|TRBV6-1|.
TGTGCCAGCAGTGAATATCCCGCAGGGGCCTCGGGGGAGCCCCAGCATTTT
CASSEYPAGASGEPQHF
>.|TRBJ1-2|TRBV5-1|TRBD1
TGCGCCAGCAGCCGAGGGGCAGGGGGCTTTGGTGGCTACACCTTC
CASSRGAGGFGGYTF
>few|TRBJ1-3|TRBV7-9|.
TGTGCCAGCAGCCCTAGAAGGGTTCTGCGGAACACCATATATTTT
CASSPRRVLRNTIYF
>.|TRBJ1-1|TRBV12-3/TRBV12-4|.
TGTGCCAGCAGTTTATTTCCAACCTACATGCCCTTGGCTTTCTTT
CASSLFPTYMPLAFF
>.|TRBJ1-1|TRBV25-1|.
TGTGCCAGCAGTGCGAGCGGCAGGGGGAACACTGAAGCTTTCTTT
CASSASGRGNTEAFF
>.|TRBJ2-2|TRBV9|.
TGTGCCAGCAGCGACCAACAGGGTTATGCCGGGGAGCTGTTTTTT
CASSDQQGYAGELFF
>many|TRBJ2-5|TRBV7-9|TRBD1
TGTGCCAGCAGCTCCGCACAGGGGCCCACCCAGTACTTC
CASSSAQGPTQYF
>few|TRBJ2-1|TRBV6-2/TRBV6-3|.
TGTGCCAGCAGTTACTCGTGGGCCGGGGGCGTGTCTAGCGGTTCGGATGAGCAGTTCTTC
CASSYSWAGGVSSGSDEQFF